Here is one T cell receptor beta chain with its context. Germline lookup yields CDR1 GTSNPN and CDR2 SVGIG (reference sequence). V lost 2 bases and J 5 bases, leaving 16 bases between the germline ends. The CDR3 covers 15 residues. Measured with immunoSEQ multiplex PCR; TCRdb has only the in-frame clones, and not every one. Of 300,000 to 450,000 clones in the sample, 81% are singletons; the top ten hold 1.1%. This sample is part of a study of blood T cell repertoires in COVID-19. The sample consisted of peripheral blood. This clonotype was obtained from a human donor with acute or convalescent COVID-19. The donor label of this sample is uncertain. The chain links TRBV30 to TRBJ2-1; tentative D call: TRBD1 (6 bases). The CDR3 bases are TGTGCCTGGAGTCCTAACAGGGCCACGAACAATGAGCAGTTCTTC. It codes for CAWSPNRATNNEQFF.